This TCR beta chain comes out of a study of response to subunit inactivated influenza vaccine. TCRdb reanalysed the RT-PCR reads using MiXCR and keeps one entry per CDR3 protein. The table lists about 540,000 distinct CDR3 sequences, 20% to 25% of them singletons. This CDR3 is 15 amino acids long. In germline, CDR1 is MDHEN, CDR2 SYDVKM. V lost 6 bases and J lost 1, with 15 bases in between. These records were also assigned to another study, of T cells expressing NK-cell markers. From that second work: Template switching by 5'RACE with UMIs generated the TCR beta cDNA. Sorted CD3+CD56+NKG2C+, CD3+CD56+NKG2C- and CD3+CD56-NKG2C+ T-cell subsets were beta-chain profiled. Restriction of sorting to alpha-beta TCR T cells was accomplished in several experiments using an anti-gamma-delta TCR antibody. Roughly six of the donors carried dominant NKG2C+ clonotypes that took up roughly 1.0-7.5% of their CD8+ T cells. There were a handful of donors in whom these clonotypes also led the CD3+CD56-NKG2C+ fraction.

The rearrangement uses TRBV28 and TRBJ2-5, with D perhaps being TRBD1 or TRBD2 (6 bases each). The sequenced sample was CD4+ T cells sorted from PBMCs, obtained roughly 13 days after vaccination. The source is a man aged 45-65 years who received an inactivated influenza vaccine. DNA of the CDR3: TGTGCCAGCAGCGACGGGGGCGCCCTCCAAGAGACCCAGTACTTC. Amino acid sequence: CASSDGGALQETQYF.